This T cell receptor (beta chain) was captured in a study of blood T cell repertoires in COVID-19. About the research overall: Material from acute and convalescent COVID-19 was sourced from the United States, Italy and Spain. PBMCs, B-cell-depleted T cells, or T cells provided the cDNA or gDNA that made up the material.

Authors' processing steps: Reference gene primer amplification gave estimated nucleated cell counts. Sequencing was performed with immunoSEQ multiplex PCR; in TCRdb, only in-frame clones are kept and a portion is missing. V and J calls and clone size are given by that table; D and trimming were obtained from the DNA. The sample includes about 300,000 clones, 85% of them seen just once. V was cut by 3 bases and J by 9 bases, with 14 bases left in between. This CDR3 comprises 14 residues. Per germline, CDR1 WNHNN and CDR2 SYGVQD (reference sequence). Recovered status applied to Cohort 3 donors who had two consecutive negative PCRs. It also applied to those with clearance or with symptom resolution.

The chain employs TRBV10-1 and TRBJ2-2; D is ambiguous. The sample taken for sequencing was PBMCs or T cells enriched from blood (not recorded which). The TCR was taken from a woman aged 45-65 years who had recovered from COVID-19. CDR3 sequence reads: CASSDAVAARELFF. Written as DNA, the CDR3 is TGCGCCAGCAGTGATGCGGTCGCAGCGAGGGAGCTGTTTTTT.